The 17 T cell receptor beta chains in this list originate from one sample, sequenced in a study of OX40 agonist ivuxolimab in advanced cancers. TCRdb's copy holds only in-frame clones and misses some; the assay was immunoSEQ multiplex PCR. The data contain roughly 42,000 clones, over 80% of them singletons. The material was CD4+ or CD8+ T cells sorted from blood, obtained in a trial of the OX40 agonist ivuxolimab. The receptor set was obtained from an adult with an advanced solid tumor such as melanoma, head and neck, liver or kidney cancer.

The chain is built from TRBV5-6 and TRBJ2-6; 13 nucleotides match TRBD2. The CDR3 has 18 amino acids. Trimming cost V 4 bases and J 0 bases; bases outside gene matches: 4. Germline CDR1 reads SGHDT; CDR2 reads YYEEEE. CDR3 residues: CASSRGLAGSSGANVLTF. CDR3 nucleotide sequence: TGTGCCAGCAGCCGGGGACTAGCGGGAAGCTCTGGGGCCAACGTCCTGACTTTC.

This clone has only a few counts. The DNA for the CDR3 is TGCGCCAGCAGCCTACAGCGGTCCTCCTACGAGCAGTACTTC. Its translation is CASSLQRSSYEQYF. The chain is built from TRBV4-1 and TRBJ2-7; maybe TRBD2 (5 bases). Germline CDR1 MGHRA, CDR2 YSYEKL. The V end lost 4 bases, the J end lost 0 bases, and 10 bases lay between the germline ends. CDR3 length equals 14 residues.

This CDR3 reads CASIRQGSAGELFF. The DNA for the CDR3 is TGTGCCAGCATCCGACAGGGCTCCGCCGGGGAGCTGTTTTTT. The rearrangement uses TRBV6-5 and TRBJ2-2, with 7 bases lining up with TRBD1. The CDR3 is 14 amino acids. Germline values: CDR1 MNHEY, CDR2 SVGAGI. V gave up 7 bases and J gave up 6 bases; unmatched junction bases: 8.

V gene TRBV14 combines with J gene TRBJ2-3; the D is unclear. V dropped 0 bases and J dropped 0 bases, with 16 bases sitting between them. CDR1 and CDR2 from the germline V gene are SGHDN and FVKESK. The CDR3 is 18 amino acids. Written as DNA, the CDR3 is TGTGCCAGCAGCCAAGATTTTCGGGCTAAGGCTAGCACAGATACGCAGTATTTT. Its protein is CASSQDFRAKASTDTQYF.

V is TRBV28 and J is TRBJ2-6; D gene ambiguous. V dropped 6 bases and J dropped 4 bases, with 10 bases sitting between them. The CDR3 loop spans 14 amino acids. Germline V gene lookup returns CDR1 MDHEN and CDR2 SYDVKM. The CDR3 bases are TGTGCCAGCAGGAGTGCGATCGGGGCCAACGTCCTGACTTTC. The encoded protein is CASRSAIGANVLTF.

The rearrangement joins TRBV7-9 to TRBJ1-1; weak D call: TRBD1 (5 bases). Germline CDR1 is SEHNR and CDR2 is FQNEAQ (reference sequence). The CDR3 covers 15 residues. Trimming removed 5 bases from V and 1 base from J, with 14 bases in between. The CDR3 bases are TGTGCCAGCAGCAGACAGTTTGGAGGGAACACTGAAGCTTTCTTT. This translates into CASSRQFGGNTEAFF.

The chain couples TRBV4-1 to TRBJ1-5, with TRBD1 identical over 7 bases. The germline CDR1 and CDR2 sequences are MGHRA and YSYEKL. The CDR3 consists of 17 residues. The V and J ends lost 3 bases and 3 bases, in that order; junction bases with no gene match: 11. Here the CDR3 DNA reads TGCGCCAGCAGCCATTACGCCGGGACAGAATCCAATCAGCCCCAGCATTTT. Amino acid sequence: CASSHYAGTESNQPQHF.

The table lists this clone with a count of one. The chain employs TRBV14 and TRBJ2-7; possible D gene TRBD1, 6 bases. Germline V lookup: CDR1 SGHDN, CDR2 FVKESK. V shed 4 bases and J shed 6 bases, with 13 bases lying between them. The CDR3 consists of 13 residues. CDR3 region: CASSPYRASEQYF. DNA of the CDR3: TGTGCCAGCAGCCCTTACAGGGCAAGCGAGCAGTACTTC. Filled out from reference TRBV14 and TRBJ2-7, the complete variable domain reads EAGVTQFPSHSVIEKGQTVTLRCDPISGHDNLYWYRRVMGKEIKFLLHFVKESKQDESGMPNNRFLAERTGGTYSTLKVQPAELEDSGVYFCASSPYRASEQYFGPGTRLTVT.

V gene TRBV6-5 combines with J gene TRBJ2-1; 10 bases are a match to TRBD2. The CDR3 consists of 16 residues. The junction had 6 bases not matched to a gene; V was cut back by 0 bases and J by 7 bases. CDR1 MNHEY and CDR2 SVGAGI come from the germline V gene. CDR3 loop: CASSYSAAGGRNEQFF. The CDR3 bases are TGTGCCAGCAGTTACTCGGCAGCGGGAGGGCGTAATGAGCAGTTCTTC.

The V and J genes are TRBV5-1 and TRBJ2-4, with a possible D match to TRBD1 (6 bases). The CDR3 spans 15 residues. Trimming cost V 2 bases and J 3 bases, with 12 bases left between them. CDR1 is SGHRS, CDR2 YFSETQ, per germline. As DNA, the CDR3 is TGCGCCAGCAGCTTTGGGGGCGAGGACAAAAACATTCAGTACTTC. Amino acid sequence: CASSFGGEDKNIQYF.

The chain is built from TRBV5-8 and TRBJ2-1, with D unclear. The length of the CDR3 is 12 residues. Deletions cut 0 bases from V and 7 bases from J, with 5 bases between. CDR1 and CDR2 (germline): SGHTS, YDEGEE. In DNA form, the CDR3 reads TGTGCCAGCAGCTTGGACCTAAATGAGCAGTTCTTC. Translated: CASSLDLNEQFF.

This sequence joins TRBV19 and TRBJ1-1; TRBD1 is a possible D gene (6 bases). V was shortened by 4 bases and J by 1 base, with 10 bases between the two germline ends. Germline CDR1 and CDR2: LNHDA and SQIVND (reference sequence). The CDR3 contains 14 residues. CDR3 protein: CASSTRTENTEAFF. CDR3 nucleotides: TGTGCCAGTAGTACTAGGACAGAGAACACTGAAGCTTTCTTT.

The rearrangement links TRBV29-1 to TRBJ2-5, with a tentative D call TRBD1 (6 bases). The CDR3 is 13 amino acids. Looked up from germline, CDR1 is SQVTM and CDR2 is ANQGSEA. Trimming took 4 bases from V and 4 from J, leaving 13 bases between them. The CDR3 loop reads CSVAPGGTETQYF. In DNA, the CDR3 is TGCAGCGTTGCTCCTGGGGGCACAGAGACCCAGTACTTC.

The rearrangement joins TRBV10-1 to TRBJ2-5, with D possibly matching TRBD2 (6 bases). Trimming removed 7 bases from V and 7 bases from J, with 19 bases in between. The CDR3 loop spans 14 amino acids. Germline V lookup: CDR1 WNHNN, CDR2 SYGVQD (reference sequence). CDR3 region: CASTPKRRARTQYF. The CDR3 nucleotides are TGCGCCAGCACCCCAAAGCGGAGGGCTAGGACCCAGTACTTC.

This chain links TRBV4-1 with TRBJ2-7; no clear D gene. V lost 2 bases and J 1 base, leaving 12 bases between the germline ends. The germline gives CDR1 MGHRA, CDR2 YSYEKL. The CDR3 totals 15 residues. The CDR3 loop reads CASSQKMAPSYEQYF. For the CDR3, the DNA is TGCGCCAGCAGCCAAAAGATGGCGCCGTCCTACGAGCAGTACTTC.

The chain has TRBV9 and TRBJ2-3, with TRBD1 as a possible D gene (6 bases). Germline CDR1 SGDLS, CDR2 YYNGEE. This CDR3 contains 15 residues. Trimming pared 3 bases from V and 0 bases from J, leaving 11 bases between. In nucleotides, the CDR3 is TGTGCCAGCAGCGCAGGACAGTTCAGCACAGATACGCAGTATTTT. This codes for CASSAGQFSTDTQYF.

CDR3 nucleotides: TGTGCCAGCAGTGAGGGGGGAACCTACGAGCAGTACTTC. Amino acid sequence: CASSEGGTYEQYF. V gene TRBV6-1 combines with J gene TRBJ2-7; the D gene is possibly TRBD2 (6 bases). The germline gives CDR1 MNHNS, CDR2 SASEGT. The CDR3 is 13 amino acids. Between the trimmed V and J ends, which lost 3 bases and 2 bases, there was a span of 8 bases.